The 2 T cell receptor beta chains listed next were all sequenced from one sample in a study of radiotherapy plus CTLA-4 blockade in lung cancer. Sequenced by immunoSEQ multiplex PCR; TCRdb stores in-frame clones only, minus some. The table shows around 110,000 clones, with about 83% occurring only once. Sample: peripheral blood, taken from a patient treated with radiotherapy plus ipilimumab. The receptors originated from a human donor with non-small cell lung cancer that progressed on radiotherapy plus ipilimumab. Some clones in this sample may be carry-over from other donors' samples.

The chain combines TRBV7-2 with TRBJ1-6, with 10 positions matching TRBD1. The J segment lost 6 bases and the V segment lost 5 bases, leaving 7 bases of the junction unmatched. The CDR3 has 16 residues. CDR1 SGHTA and CDR2 FQGNSA come from the germline V gene. CDR3 coding DNA: TGTGCCAGCAGCCGGGACAGGGGAACGGCTAATTCACCCCTCCACTTT. This gives the protein CASSRDRGTANSPLHF.

The genes are TRBV6-5 and TRBJ1-5; D unresolved. Trimming cost V 2 bases and J 3 bases, with 8 bases left between them. CDR1 and CDR2 (germline): MNHEY, SVGAGI. The length of the CDR3 is 14 residues. The CDR3 DNA is TGTGCCAGCAGTTACGAACCGCTCAATCAGCCCCAGCATTTT. Its translation: CASSYEPLNQPQHF.